The subject of this entry is one T cell receptor beta chain. The data were taken from a study of radiotherapy plus CTLA-4 blockade in lung cancer. On the study more broadly: 15% to 20% of patients responded objectively, and approximately 31% achieved disease control.

The CDR3 spans 15 residues. Germline lookup yields CDR1 SNHLY and CDR2 FYNNEI. V shed 7 bases, J shed 3 bases, and the junction held 9 bases outside the gene matches. The data were produced by immunoSEQ multiplex PCR, yet TCRdb's version contains in-frame clones alone and is incomplete. The data hold some 37,000 clones, with 55% to 80% observed a single time. This sequence was found in a human donor with non-small cell lung cancer who had stable disease on radiotherapy plus ipilimumab. The chain couples TRBV2 to TRBJ1-1, with 9 bases identical to TRBD1. The material was peripheral blood, obtained from a patient treated with radiotherapy plus ipilimumab. The CDR3 DNA reads TGTGCCAGCAACCCACAGGGGGCAAAGGACACTGAAGCTTTCTTT. It is translated as CASNPQGAKDTEAFF.